This TCR beta chain was sequenced for a study of T cell clones after liver transplantation. Study context: As an antigen-independent comparator, third-party-reactive TCRbeta sequences came from pre-transplant mixed lymphocyte reactions. Overall study results and limits: A larger donor-reactive than third-party decline suggested partial antigen-specific deletion.

Clones were read by immunoSEQ multiplex PCR, and TCRdb kept only the in-frame ones, dropping some. The table includes tens of thousands of clones, nearly 85% detected once. Unstimulated PBMCs were sorted into CD3+CD4+ and CD3+CD8+ populations. A word on this clone: Antigen specificity is unknown.

V was trimmed by 2 bases and J by 7 bases, leaving 9 bases between them. Germline assignment: CDR1 MNHEY and CDR2 SVGAGI. This CDR3 is built from 12 residues. This receptor was identified in a human patient who received a liver transplant. Some of the T cells might come from the graft donor. The input for sequencing was CD4+ T cells from blood, taken 46 months after liver transplant. The chain combines TRBV6-5 with TRBJ2-7; D remains ambiguous. CDR3 amino acids: CASSYGSGEQYF. The DNA for the CDR3 is TGTGCCAGCAGTTACGGCTCCGGGGAGCAGTACTTC.